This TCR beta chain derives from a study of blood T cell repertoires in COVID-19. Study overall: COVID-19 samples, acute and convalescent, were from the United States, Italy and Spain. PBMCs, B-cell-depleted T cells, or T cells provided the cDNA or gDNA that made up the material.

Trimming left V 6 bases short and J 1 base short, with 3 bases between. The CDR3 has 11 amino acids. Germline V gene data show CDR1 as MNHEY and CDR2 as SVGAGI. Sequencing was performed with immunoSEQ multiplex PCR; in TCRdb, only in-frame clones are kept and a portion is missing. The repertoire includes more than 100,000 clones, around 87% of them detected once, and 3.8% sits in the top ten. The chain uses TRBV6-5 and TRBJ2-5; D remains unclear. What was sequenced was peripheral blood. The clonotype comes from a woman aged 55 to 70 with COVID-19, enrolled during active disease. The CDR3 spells CASRRQETQYF. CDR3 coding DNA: TGTGCCAGCAGGCGCCAAGAGACCCAGTACTTC.